The present T cell receptor (beta chain) was sequenced within a study of post-analysis software for immune sequencing data. Whole-study context: Secondary progressive, relapsing-remitting and progressive-relapsing multiple sclerosis were among the included disease courses.

Germline values: CDR1 DFQATT, CDR2 SNEGSKA (reference sequence). The CDR3 spans 14 residues. The trim removed 3 bases at V and 4 bases at J, leaving 7 bases unmatched. Researchers reported that TCR beta cDNA libraries carried unique molecular identifiers. cDNA molecules numbering roughly 0.5 million came from roughly 0.93 to 9.6 million T cells. Each CDR3 protein gets one entry after TCRdb re-called the PCR reads with MiXCR. Here the sample spans hundreds of thousands of distinct CDR3 sequences, around 27% being singletons. Findings and limits, study-wide: People with multiple sclerosis had a significantly lower normalized Chao1 diversity than controls did. Batch-matched samples strongly co-clustered by F measure. In patients, about 5 TRBV segments were more frequent than in controls, with TRBV5-6, TRBV5-1 and TRBV20-1 among them.

In its sample, this clonotype was seen a few times. Its antigen remains unidentified. This chain links TRBV20-1 with TRBJ2-3; TRBD2 agrees at 7 bases. Input material: blood. The sequence was obtained from a girl aged 5-17 years with multiple sclerosis. Here the CDR3 reads CSARGGSGADTQYF. CDR3 sequence (DNA): TGCAGTGCTAGGGGCGGGAGCGGAGCAGATACGCAGTATTTT.